Shown below are 27 T cell receptor beta chains from a single sample sequenced in a study of beta chain features in type 1 diabetes. Reverse transcription of all isolated RNA meant that expressed TCRB transcripts were sequenced. Profiling relied on immunoSEQ multiplex PCR, and the TCRdb table lists in-frame clones only, not all of them. The sample contains 900,000 or so clones, around a sixth of which appear only once. Specimen: naive CD4+ T cells from blood. The source is a woman aged 18-29 years in good health.

The rearrangement links TRBV18 to TRBJ2-7, with no clear D. Germline V gene lookup returns CDR1 KGHSH and CDR2 LQKENI. The CDR3 has 13 residues. V was pared by 3 bases and J by 3 bases, with 9 bases between. In DNA, the CDR3 is TGTGCCAGCTCACCGCCTGCTATCTACGAGCAGTACTTC. Translation: CASSPPAIYEQYF.

The rearrangement joins TRBV6-1 to TRBJ2-6; D ambiguous. V was pared by 8 bases and J by 0 bases, with 11 bases between. This CDR3 spans 15 amino acids. The V gene's germline CDR1 is MNHNS and CDR2 SASEGT. CDR3 nucleotide sequence: TGTGCCAGCCGAGTCGCGGCCTCTGGGGCCAACGTCCTGACTTTC. Encoded protein: CASRVAASGANVLTF.

The V call is TRBV6-5, the J call TRBJ1-1; the D gene is possibly TRBD1 (6 bases). V lost 6 bases and J 1 base, leaving 9 bases between the germline ends. Germline CDR1 reads MNHEY; CDR2 reads SVGAGI. The length of the CDR3 is 13 residues. The DNA of the CDR3 is TGTGCCAGCAGACCGGGACAGAACACTGAAGCTTTCTTT. It specifies CASRPGQNTEAFF.

A few counts support this clone. Other DNA sequences in the same sample also yield this CDR3. The rearrangement links TRBV20-1 to TRBJ2-7, with D uncertain. V was clipped by 3 bases and J by 6 bases, with 9 bases between them. CDR3 length: 11 residues. CDR1 and CDR2 from the germline V gene are DFQATT and SNEGSKA (reference sequence). The CDR3 nucleotides are TGCAGTGCTAGGTTGGGTTTCGAGCAGTACTTC. Encoded protein: CSARLGFEQYF.

This clone appeared a few times. The gene calls are TRBV6-1 and TRBJ2-3, with 8 bases that match TRBD2. Germline trimming cut 4 bases from V and 5 bases from J; bases unmatched to any gene: 5. Germline CDR1 MNHNS, CDR2 SASEGT. The CDR3 contains 14 residues. The CDR3 here is CASSVAGGVDTQYF. The CDR3 DNA sequence: TGTGCCAGCAGTGTGGCGGGAGGAGTAGATACGCAGTATTTT.

This clone has a handful of counts. The V and J genes are TRBV15 and TRBJ2-7; 8 positions agree with TRBD1. Germline V gene data show CDR1 as LNHNV and CDR2 as YYDKDF (reference sequence). The ends lost 4 bases at V and 0 bases at J; junction bases unmatched: 5. The CDR3 has 15 amino acids. CDR3 coding DNA: TGTGCCACCAGCATCTCAGGGGGCTCCTCCTACGAGCAGTACTTC. Translation gives CATSISGGSSYEQYF.

V is TRBV2 and J is TRBJ2-1, with D possibly being TRBD1 (7 bases). V gave up 8 bases and J gave up 12 bases, with 14 bases separating them. The CDR3 loop spans 11 amino acids. Germline V gene sequence: CDR1 SNHLY, CDR2 FYNNEI. The CDR3 spells CASGEDRRQFF. CDR3 nucleotide sequence: TGTGCCAGCGGGGAGGACAGGAGGCAGTTCTTC. The whole variable domain, filled in from reference TRBV2 and TRBJ2-1, reads EPEVTQTPSHQVTQMGQEVILRCVPISNHLYFYWYRQILGQKVEFLVSFYNNEISEKSEIFDDQFSVERPDGSNFTLKIRSTKLEDSAMYFCASGEDRRQFFGPGTRLTVL.

The chain employs TRBV7-9 and TRBJ2-3; D call uncertain. V gave up 1 base and J gave up 6 bases, with 11 bases separating them. This CDR3 is 14 amino acids long. Germline V lookup: CDR1 SEHNR, CDR2 FQNEAQ (reference sequence). CDR3 sequence (DNA): TGTGCCAGCAGCTTAGTAGGCTCCGAGGATACGCAGTATTTT. Protein: CASSLVGSEDTQYF. The full variable domain, completed using reference TRBV7-9 and TRBJ2-3, is DTGVSQNPRHKITKRGQNVTFRCDPISEHNRLYWYRQTLGQGPEFLTYFQNEAQLEKSRLLSDRFSAERPKGSFSTLEIQRTEQGDSAMYLCASSLVGSEDTQYFGPGTRLTVL.

This clone turned up a few times. The chain couples TRBV5-1 to TRBJ2-2, with 8 bases lining up with TRBD2. The germline V gene encodes CDR1 SGHRS and CDR2 YFSETQ. The CDR3 runs 16 residues. The V gene end was trimmed by 4 bases and the J gene end by 0 bases; junction bases not matched to a gene: 5. The CDR3: CASSTRLASNTGELFF. The CDR3 DNA follows: TGCGCCAGCAGCACCCGACTAGCGTCGAACACCGGGGAGCTGTTTTTT.

This chain uses TRBV27 with TRBJ2-1, with D unclear. Germline V gene data show CDR1 as MNHEY and CDR2 as SMNVEV (reference sequence). This CDR3 has 14 amino acids. The ends were cut back, 3 bases at V and 7 bases at J, with 13 bases in the middle. CDR3 residues: CASSFGWAGNEQFF. The CDR3 DNA sequence: TGTGCCAGCAGTTTCGGGTGGGCCGGTAATGAGCAGTTCTTC.

This rearrangement joins TRBV20-1 to TRBJ1-2, with D perhaps matching TRBD1 (6 bases). Germline-derived CDR1 and CDR2 are DFQATT and SNEGSKA (reference sequence). The CDR3 runs 11 residues. V dropped 4 bases and J dropped 6 bases, with 9 bases sitting between them. Written as DNA, the CDR3 is TGCAGTGCTACAGGGGACCATGGCTACACCTTC. Translation gives CSATGDHGYTF.

The V gene is TRBV7-2, the J gene TRBJ1-4, with D possibly being TRBD1 (6 bases). The CDR3 runs to 12 residues. V lost 7 bases to trimming and J lost 7 bases, with 10 bases between them. Germline CDR1 SGHTA, CDR2 FQGNSA. CDR3 loop: CASNRDGEKLFF. CDR3 coding DNA: TGTGCCAGCAACAGGGACGGTGAAAAACTGTTTTTT.

CDR3 DNA sequence: TGTGCAAGTCGCTTAGTATCCCAGAGGAACACCATATATTTT. It specifies CASRLVSQRNTIYF. The chain joins TRBV12-2 to TRBJ1-3. TRBV12-2 is a pseudogene. The CDR3 is 14 amino acids.

The chain links TRBV5-1 to TRBJ1-1; TRBD1 is a possible D gene (6 bases). Germline-derived CDR1 and CDR2 are SGHRS and YFSETQ. The CDR3 is 14 amino acids. Trimming removed 3 bases at V and 1 base at J, with 10 bases between. The CDR3 DNA follows: TGCGCCAGCAGCTACAGGGTGGGGAACACTGAAGCTTTCTTT. This codes for CASSYRVGNTEAFF.

The V gene is TRBV19, the J gene TRBJ2-7; no clear D. The ends were cut back, 5 bases at V and 3 bases at J, with 17 bases in the middle. CDR1 is LNHDA and CDR2 is SQIVND in the germline V gene (reference sequence). The CDR3 sequence is 15 residues long. The CDR3 sequence: CASSSGLGAFYEQYF. The CDR3 bases are TGTGCCAGTAGTTCCGGGCTAGGAGCTTTCTACGAGCAGTACTTC. Based on the CDR3 plus reference TRBV19 and TRBJ2-7, the full variable domain is DGGITQSPKYLFRKEGQNVTLSCEQNLNHDAMYWYRQDPGQGLRLIYYSQIVNDFQKGDIAEGYSVSREKKESFPLTVTSAQKNPTAFYLCASSSGLGAFYEQYFGPGTRLTVT.

This clone occurred a few times. The chain is built from TRBV19 and TRBJ1-1; D is uncertain. Trimming removed 3 bases from V and 0 bases from J, with 11 bases in between. Germline V gene lookup returns CDR1 LNHDA and CDR2 SQIVND (reference sequence). This CDR3 contains 15 residues. The CDR3 DNA is TGTGCCAGTAGTATCACGGGGAAAATGAACACTGAAGCTTTCTTT. Amino acid sequence: CASSITGKMNTEAFF.

V is TRBV7-9 and J is TRBJ2-5; the match to TRBD2 covers 8 bases. The CDR3 is 16 residues long. Trimming at V came to 1 base and at J to 3 bases, leaving 7 bases not matched to a gene. The germline gives CDR1 SEHNR, CDR2 FQNEAQ (reference sequence). The CDR3 coding sequence is TGTGCCAGCAGCTTAGAATCCGGCGGGAGGAAAGAGACCCAGTACTTC. This sequence encodes CASSLESGGRKETQYF.

The chain couples TRBV7-8 to TRBJ2-6; 8 positions match TRBD1. CDR1 SGHVS and CDR2 FQNEAQ come from the germline V gene. The CDR3 totals 18 residues. V was clipped by 5 bases and J by 0 bases; unmatched bases: 9. CDR3 bases: TGTGCCAGCAGCCCCCGGGACAGGACCTCCTCTGGGGCCAACGTCCTGACTTTC. This sequence encodes CASSPRDRTSSGANVLTF. Looking up the rest from reference TRBV7-8 and TRBJ2-6 gives the full variable domain: GAGVSQSPRYKVAKRGQDVALRCDPISGHVSLFWYQQALGQGPEFLTYFQNEAQLDKSGLPSDRFFAERPEGSVSTLKIQRTQQEDSAVYLCASSPRDRTSSGANVLTFGAGSRLTVL.

The chain joins TRBV19 to TRBJ2-6, with 7 bases that match TRBD1. The CDR3 contains 17 residues. CDR1 LNHDA and CDR2 SQIVND come from the germline V gene (reference sequence). J gave up 2 bases and V 5 bases, and 9 bases lay outside the gene matches. This CDR3 reads CASSWIPQGPGANVLTF. CDR3 DNA: TGTGCCAGTAGTTGGATCCCACAGGGGCCTGGGGCCAACGTCCTGACTTTC. Variable domain in full (rest from reference TRBV19 and TRBJ2-6): DGGITQSPKYLFRKEGQNVTLSCEQNLNHDAMYWYRQDPGQGLRLIYYSQIVNDFQKGDIAEGYSVSREKKESFPLTVTSAQKNPTAFYLCASSWIPQGPGANVLTFGAGSRLTVL.

CDR3 protein: CSVAAAAASSYEQYF. The CDR3, as DNA: TGCAGCGTTGCCGCGGCGGCCGCGAGCTCCTACGAGCAGTACTTC. V gene TRBV29-1 combines with J gene TRBJ2-7, with no clear D. The CDR3 runs to 15 residues. The germline V and J ends were trimmed by 4 bases and 0 bases, with 16 bases remaining between them. Germline loops: CDR1 SQVTM, CDR2 ANQGSEA.

The chain couples TRBV9 to TRBJ2-1, with 7 nucleotides matching TRBD2. V lost 0 bases to trimming and J lost 6 bases; unmatched junction nucleotides: 6. CDR3 length: 15 amino acids. The germline V gene has CDR1 SGDLS and CDR2 YYNGEE. CDR3 protein: CASSVAPGLVNEQFF. The CDR3 DNA is TGTGCCAGCAGCGTAGCCCCAGGACTAGTCAATGAGCAGTTCTTC.

This clone was detected only a few times. V and J are TRBV28 and TRBJ2-7; 7 nucleotides line up with TRBD1. The CDR3 spans 13 residues. Losses at the gene ends were 3 bases for V and 10 bases for J; bases not matched to a gene: 9. Germline assignment: CDR1 MDHEN and CDR2 SYDVKM. This CDR3 is CASSFGDSGHQYF. Written as DNA, the CDR3 is TGTGCCAGCAGTTTTGGGGACAGCGGACACCAGTACTTC.

This clone was picked up a small number of times. This sequence joins TRBV19 and TRBJ2-2; no firm D call. The germline V gene has CDR1 LNHDA and CDR2 SQIVND (reference sequence). There are 15 residues in the CDR3. Trimming removed 3 bases from V and 6 bases from J, with 14 bases in between. Written as DNA, the CDR3 is TGTGCCAGTAGTATTGGTAGGGCGGAGTCCGGGGAGCTGTTTTTT. It specifies CASSIGRAESGELFF.

This clone was seen more than once but under ten times. The rearrangement joins TRBV5-1 to TRBJ2-3, with 10 bases matching TRBD2. Germline CDR1 is SGHRS and CDR2 is YFSETQ. CDR3 length equals 16 residues. V shed 1 base, J shed 6 bases, and the junction held 8 bases outside the gene matches. The CDR3 reads CASSLRLAGGGDTQYF. CDR3 nucleotide sequence: TGCGCCAGCAGCTTGCGCTTAGCGGGAGGTGGTGATACGCAGTATTTT.

Notes on this clone: This clone may be a read error of a much larger clone one base away. The V and J genes are TRBV7-3 and TRBJ1-1; TRBD1 aligns across 8 bases. The junction had 0 bases not matched to a gene; V was cut back by 3 bases and J by 3 bases. This CDR3 region has 13 residues. Germline CDR1 SGHTA, CDR2 FQGTGA. DNA for the CDR3: TGTGCCAGCAGCTTGGACAGGGACACTGAAGCTTTCTTT. Translating it yields CASSLDRDTEAFF.

As concerns this clone: The junction does not match germline at one end; this may be a read error. V gene TRBV4-3 combines with J gene TRBJ2-3; D assignment may be TRBD1 or TRBD2 (5 bases each). The CDR3 spans 16 residues. Germline V gene sequence: CDR1 LGHNA, CDR2 YSLEER. CDR3 sequence: CVSSLGRGIATDTQYF. The CDR3 DNA sequence: TGCGTCAGCAGCCTGGGACGTGGTATTGCCACAGATACGCAGTATTTT.

This sequence joins TRBV6-5 and TRBJ1-4; D gene uncertain. Germline CDR1 and CDR2: MNHEY and SVGAGI. V was cut by 7 bases and J by 3 bases, with 12 bases left in between. The CDR3 runs to 14 residues. This CDR3 is CASKKGLSNEKLFF. The DNA of the CDR3 is TGTGCCAGCAAAAAAGGCTTATCTAATGAAAAACTGTTTTTT.